The source of this T cell receptor beta chain is a study of neoadjuvant anti-PD-1 for oral cavity cancer. Data came from immunoSEQ multiplex PCR; TCRdb stores just in-frame clones and leaves some out. The sample has roughly 34,000 clones; 87% are singletons. J gave up 3 bases and V 1 base, and 5 bases lay outside the gene matches. The length of the CDR3 is 16 residues. Per germline, CDR1 MNHEY and CDR2 SVGAGI. The TCR was taken from a person aged 35 to 85 with oral cavity squamous cell carcinoma. The rearrangement uses TRBV6-5 and TRBJ2-7; 11 bases line up with TRBD1. Sequenced material: PBMCs, taken before nivolumab (anti-PD-1) treatment. CDR3 nucleotides: TGTGCCAGCAGTTACTTACCGGGACAGGGGGTCTACGAGCAGTACTTC. It translates to CASSYLPGQGVYEQYF.